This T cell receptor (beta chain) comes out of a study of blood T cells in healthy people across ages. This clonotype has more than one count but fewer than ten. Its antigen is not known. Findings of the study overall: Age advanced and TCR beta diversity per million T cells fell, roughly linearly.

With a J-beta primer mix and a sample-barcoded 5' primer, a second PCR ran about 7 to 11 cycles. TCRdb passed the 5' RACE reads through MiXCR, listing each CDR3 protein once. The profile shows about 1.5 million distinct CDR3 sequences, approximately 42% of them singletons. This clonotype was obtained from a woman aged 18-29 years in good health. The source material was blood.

The CDR3 here is CSARTGTSKYNEQFF. The CDR3 DNA is TGCAGTGCTAGGACCGGGACTAGCAAGTACAATGAGCAGTTCTTC. This rearrangement joins TRBV20-1 to TRBJ2-1; 9 nucleotides match TRBD2. CDR3 length equals 15 residues. V dropped 3 bases and J dropped 4; count of bases not matched to a gene: 7. The germline V gene has CDR1 DFQATT and CDR2 SNEGSKA (reference sequence).